Below, 7 T cell receptor beta chains from the same sample are listed, as sequenced in a study of blood T cell repertoires in COVID-19. Clones were sequenced by immunoSEQ multiplex PCR, and TCRdb holds only the in-frame ones, with some missing. The sample lists 250,000 or so clones; about nine tenths were seen once. The sequencing input was peripheral blood. The receptor set was obtained from a woman between 25 and 40 years old with active or convalescent COVID-19.

The V call is TRBV19, the J call TRBJ2-3; tentatively, D is TRBD2 (6 bases). Trimming stripped 3 bases from V and 6 bases from J, with 19 bases between. Germline V CDR1 and CDR2: LNHDA, SQIVND (reference sequence). This CDR3 comprises 16 residues. The CDR3 nucleotides read TGTGCCAGTAGTATTCGAAGGAGGGCAGTCGTGGATACGCAGTATTTT. Amino acids: CASSIRRRAVVDTQYF.

The chain is built from TRBV5-1 and TRBJ2-5, with a weak D call TRBD2 (6 bases). The V end was cut by 0 bases, the J end by 1 base, with 10 bases between. CDR1 is SGHRS and CDR2 is YFSETQ in the germline V gene. The CDR3 is 15 residues long. The CDR3 DNA reads TGCGCCAGCAGCTTGGCGTTGGGGGGCCAAGAGACCCAGTACTTC. Translation gives CASSLALGGQETQYF. The full variable domain, completed using reference TRBV5-1 and TRBJ2-5, is KAGVTQTPRYLIKTRGQQVTLSCSPISGHRSVSWYQQTPGQGLQFLFEYFSETQRNKGNFPGRFSGRQFSNSRSEMNVSTLELGDSALYLCASSLALGGQETQYFGPGTRLLVL.

The J gene is TRBJ1-2, the V gene TRBV28, with D tentatively TRBD1 (6 bases). Germline lookup yields CDR1 MDHEN and CDR2 SYDVKM. This CDR3 is built from 14 residues. V was pared by 2 bases and J by 8 bases, with 15 bases between. The CDR3: CASSLNPSRGGYTF. The CDR3 bases are TGTGCCAGCAGTTTAAATCCGTCTAGGGGGGGCTACACCTTC.

The V gene is TRBV7-2, the J gene TRBJ2-5; TRBD2 matches 10 bases. The V gene's germline CDR1 is SGHTA and CDR2 FQGNSA. CDR3 length equals 13 residues. The ends lost 5 bases at V and 5 bases at J; junction bases unmatched: 2. CDR3: CASSATSGETQYF. In nucleotides, the CDR3 is TGTGCCAGCAGCGCGACTAGCGGGGAGACCCAGTACTTC. The full variable domain, with the rest looked up from reference TRBV7-2 and TRBJ2-5, is GAGVSQSPSNKVTEKGKDVELRCDPISGHTALYWYRQSLGQGLEFLIYFQGNSAPDKSGLPSDRFSAERTGGSVSTLTIQRTQQEDSAVYLCASSATSGETQYFGPGTRLLVL.

V is TRBV7-9 and J is TRBJ1-1; D not resolved. Trimming removed 6 bases from V and 0 bases from J, with 8 bases in between. The germline V gene encodes CDR1 SEHNR and CDR2 FQNEAQ (reference sequence). The CDR3 is 13 residues long. The DNA of the CDR3 is TGTGCCAGCAGGGCACCGATGAACACTGAAGCTTTCTTT. As protein: CASRAPMNTEAFF.

This clone was counted a single time. The genes are TRBV14 and TRBJ1-1; D gene ambiguous. CDR1 SGHDN and CDR2 FVKESK come from the germline V gene. V lost 3 bases, J lost 11 bases, and 22 bases lay in between. The CDR3 runs 15 residues. The CDR3 DNA reads TGTGCCAGCAGCCAGCGAGTGGGAGACGAAGACTGCGCTTTCTTT. Its protein is CASSQRVGDEDCAFF.

The table lists this clone with a count of one. This sequence joins TRBV15 and TRBJ2-7, with 7 nucleotides matching TRBD1. The CDR3 has 16 residues. Germline V lookup: CDR1 LNHNV, CDR2 YYDKDF (reference sequence). The trim removed 1 base at V and 0 bases at J, leaving 6 bases unmatched. Written as DNA, the CDR3 is TGTGCCACCAGCAGAGTTCCAGGGGGAGACTCCTACGAGCAGTACTTC. Amino acid sequence: CATSRVPGGDSYEQYF.